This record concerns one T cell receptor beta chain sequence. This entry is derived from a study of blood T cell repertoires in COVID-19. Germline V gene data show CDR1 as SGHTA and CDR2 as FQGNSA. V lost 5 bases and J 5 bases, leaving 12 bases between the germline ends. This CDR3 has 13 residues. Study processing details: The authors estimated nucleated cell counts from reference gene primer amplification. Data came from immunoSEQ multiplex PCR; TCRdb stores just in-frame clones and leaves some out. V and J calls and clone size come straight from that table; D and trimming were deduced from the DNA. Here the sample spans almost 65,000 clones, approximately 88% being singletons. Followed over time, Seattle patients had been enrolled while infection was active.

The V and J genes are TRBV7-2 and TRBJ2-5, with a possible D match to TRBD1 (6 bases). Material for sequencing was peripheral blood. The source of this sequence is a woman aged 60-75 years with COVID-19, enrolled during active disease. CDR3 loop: CASSLQRGETQYF. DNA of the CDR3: TGTGCCAGCAGCCTCCAGAGGGGGGAGACCCAGTACTTC.